This is a list of T cell receptor beta chains from one sample in a study of blood T cell repertoires in COVID-19. The protocol was immunoSEQ multiplex PCR, while the TCRdb copy is restricted to in-frame clones and leaves out a portion. This sample yields about 210,000 clones, of which 80% to 90% are seen a single time; roughly 7.2% belongs to the top ten. Sequencing used PBMCs or T cells enriched from blood (not recorded which). The receptor set was obtained from a man aged 25 to 45 in a cohort exposed to, infected with or recovered from COVID-19 (not recorded which). The CDR3 runs from the conserved cysteine through the conserved F or W. The order of the fields is clone size, D gene, J gene, V gene, CDR3 DNA, CDR3 protein. The D gene is left open where the match is weak. Not all rows give a size; the values are once, few, many and, for expanded clones, a class.

clone size: NA; D gene: TRBD1; J gene: TRBJ1-3; V gene: TRBV9; CDR3 DNA: TGTGCCAGCAGCGTGGACAGGGGCTCTGGAAACACCATATATTTT; CDR3 protein: CASSVDRGSGNTIYF
clone size: NA; D gene: NA; J gene: TRBJ1-5; V gene: TRBV7-2; CDR3 DNA: TGTGCCAGCAGCTCACAGACGAGAACAGGAAAGCCCCAGCATTTT; CDR3 protein: CASSSQTRTGKPQHF
clone size: NA; D gene: TRBD1; J gene: TRBJ1-6; V gene: TRBV15; CDR3 DNA: TGTGCCACCAGCAGAGAGGGGACAGGGAACTCACCCCTCCACTTT; CDR3 protein: CATSREGTGNSPLHF
clone size: NA; D gene: TRBD1; J gene: TRBJ2-1; V gene: TRBV9; CDR3 DNA: TGTGCCAGCAGCATCCCGGGACAGGGGGAATATGAGCAGTTCTTC; CDR3 protein: CASSIPGQGEYEQFF
clone size: NA; D gene: TRBD2; J gene: TRBJ2-7; V gene: TRBV7-2; CDR3 DNA: TGTGCCAGCAGCTTAGTTCTAGCGGGAGGCTACGAGCAGTACTTC; CDR3 protein: CASSLVLAGGYEQYF
clone size: NA; D gene: NA; J gene: TRBJ1-2; V gene: TRBV7-8; CDR3 DNA: TGTGCCAGCAGCTTCAACGACAGACTCAACTATGGCTACACCTTC; CDR3 protein: CASSFNDRLNYGYTF
clone size: NA; D gene: TRBD2; J gene: TRBJ2-2; V gene: TRBV4-2; CDR3 DNA: TGTGCCAGCAGCCAATTGGGACTAGCGGGCTCGAACACCGGGGAGCTGTTTTTT; CDR3 protein: CASSQLGLAGSNTGELFF
clone size: few; D gene: TRBD1; J gene: TRBJ2-7; V gene: TRBV29-1; CDR3 DNA: TGCAGCGTACATGGACAGGGGCTAGTGCAGTACTTC; CDR3 protein: CSVHGQGLVQYF
clone size: NA; D gene: TRBD2; J gene: TRBJ2-7; V gene: TRBV3-1/TRBV3-2; CDR3 DNA: TGTGCCAGCAGCCATGAAACTAGCGGTACCACCTACGAGCAGTACTTC; CDR3 protein: CASSHETSGTTYEQYF
clone size: once; D gene: TRBD2; J gene: TRBJ2-7; V gene: TRBV27; CDR3 DNA: TGTGCCAGCAGTGCAGGACTAGCATCTGCCTACGAGCAGTACTTC; CDR3 protein: CASSAGLASAYEQYF
clone size: once; D gene: TRBD1; J gene: TRBJ2-5; V gene: TRBV10-3; CDR3 DNA: TGTGCCATCAGTCGCTTAAGGGACAGCGTCCGAGTCAAGACCCAGTACTTC; CDR3 protein: CAISRLRDSVRVKTQYF
clone size: NA; D gene: TRBD2; J gene: TRBJ2-7; V gene: TRBV6-2/TRBV6-3; CDR3 DNA: TGTGCCAGCAGTTATAGCGGGAGCGGAGAGCAGTACTTC; CDR3 protein: CASSYSGSGEQYF
clone size: NA; D gene: TRBD2; J gene: TRBJ2-7; V gene: TRBV4-1; CDR3 DNA: TGCGCCAGCAGCCAAGGGACTAGCGGCTACGAGCAGTACTTC; CDR3 protein: CASSQGTSGYEQYF
clone size: few; D gene: TRBD1; J gene: TRBJ1-5; V gene: TRBV19; CDR3 DNA: TGTGCCAGTAGTCGAGAAAAAGAGGGGGCGAGGCAGCCCCAGCATTTT; CDR3 protein: CASSREKEGARQPQHF
clone size: NA; D gene: TRBD1; J gene: TRBJ1-5; V gene: TRBV28; CDR3 DNA: TGTGCCAGCAGTTTAAGTGTCGGGACAGGGTTGGGGCAGCCCCAGCATTTT; CDR3 protein: CASSLSVGTGLGQPQHF
clone size: once; D gene: TRBD1; J gene: TRBJ1-5; V gene: TRBV7-8; CDR3 DNA: TGTGCCAGCAGCCGACACGCGACAGGGGATAGCAATCAGCCCCAGCATTTT; CDR3 protein: CASSRHATGDSNQPQHF
clone size: NA; D gene: NA; J gene: TRBJ2-3; V gene: TRBV7-3; CDR3 DNA: TGTGCCAGCAGCTTAAATGGAGGGACCACAGATACGCAGTATTTT; CDR3 protein: CASSLNGGTTDTQYF
clone size: NA; D gene: NA; J gene: TRBJ1-4; V gene: TRBV28; CDR3 DNA: TGTGCCAGCAGTTTGGAACAGGGTGTAGATGAAAAACTGTTTTTT; CDR3 protein: CASSLEQGVDEKLFF
clone size: NA; D gene: NA; J gene: TRBJ1-4; V gene: TRBV19; CDR3 DNA: TGTGCCAGTAGTATTAGTGCCGCAACTAATGAAAAACTGTTTTTT; CDR3 protein: CASSISAATNEKLFF
clone size: NA; D gene: TRBD1; J gene: TRBJ2-7; V gene: TRBV10-1; CDR3 DNA: TGCGCCAGCAGTGAATCCGGGACAGGGGGCCACGAGCAGTACTTC; CDR3 protein: CASSESGTGGHEQYF
clone size: NA; D gene: NA; J gene: TRBJ1-1; V gene: TRBV19; CDR3 DNA: TGTGCCAGTAGTATAGACTCCAGGGTAAGGAACACTGAAGCTTTCTTT; CDR3 protein: CASSIDSRVRNTEAFF
clone size: NA; D gene: NA; J gene: TRBJ1-2; V gene: TRBV13; CDR3 DNA: TGTGCCAGCAGCTTTAGAGAGTTCTATGGCTACACCTTC; CDR3 protein: CASSFREFYGYTF
clone size: NA; D gene: TRBD2; J gene: TRBJ2-1; V gene: TRBV3-1/TRBV3-2; CDR3 DNA: TGTGCCAGCAGCAGCGGGAGACTCTACAATGAGCAGTTCTTC; CDR3 protein: CASSSGRLYNEQFF
clone size: NA; D gene: NA; J gene: TRBJ2-4; V gene: TRBV5-6; CDR3 DNA: TGTGCCAGCAGCTTCCTACCAGACAGCCTAGCCAAAAACATTCAGTACTTC; CDR3 protein: CASSFLPDSLAKNIQYF
clone size: NA; D gene: NA; J gene: TRBJ2-7; V gene: TRBV4-3; CDR3 DNA: TGCGCCAGCAGCCAAGATCGGGTGGCCTACGAGCAGTACTTC; CDR3 protein: CASSQDRVAYEQYF
clone size: NA; D gene: NA; J gene: TRBJ1-1; V gene: TRBV5-1; CDR3 DNA: TGCGCCAGCAGCTTGGGGCGGGGGGCTGAAGCTTTCTTT; CDR3 protein: CASSLGRGAEAFF
clone size: NA; D gene: NA; J gene: TRBJ2-7; V gene: TRBV7-2; CDR3 DNA: TGTGCCAGCAGCTTAGTGATCATTCGGGAGCAGTACTTC; CDR3 protein: CASSLVIIREQYF
clone size: NA; D gene: NA; J gene: TRBJ2-1; V gene: TRBV12-5; CDR3 DNA: TGTGCTAGTGGCGCCCGGGCAGGGGACAATGAGCAGTTCTTC; CDR3 protein: CASGARAGDNEQFF
clone size: NA; D gene: NA; J gene: TRBJ2-1; V gene: TRBV7-9; CDR3 DNA: TGTGCCAGCAGCCCCGTATCAGGGGAGTCGGCCAATGAGCAGTTCTTC; CDR3 protein: CASSPVSGESANEQFF
clone size: NA; D gene: TRBD2; J gene: TRBJ2-1; V gene: TRBV9; CDR3 DNA: TGTGCCAGCAGCGTAGTGTCTAGCGGATACAATGAGCAGTTCTTC; CDR3 protein: CASSVVSSGYNEQFF
clone size: NA; D gene: NA; J gene: TRBJ2-2; V gene: TRBV5-5; CDR3 DNA: TGTGCCAGCAGCTCTTTAGCGGCGAACACCGGGGAGCTGTTTTTT; CDR3 protein: CASSSLAANTGELFF
clone size: once; D gene: TRBD1; J gene: TRBJ1-1; V gene: TRBV27; CDR3 DNA: TGTGCCAGCAGTTGGGGACAGTTCACTGAAGCTTTCTTT; CDR3 protein: CASSWGQFTEAFF
clone size: NA; D gene: TRBD1; J gene: TRBJ1-2; V gene: TRBV27; CDR3 DNA: TGTGCCAGCAGTTTATTGGGCGGACAGGGGGCGTATGGCTACACCTTC; CDR3 protein: CASSLLGGQGAYGYTF
clone size: few; D gene: NA; J gene: TRBJ2-7; V gene: TRBV7-9; CDR3 DNA: TGTGCCAGCGAGGTAACGAGTGTTTCCTACGAGCAGTACTTC; CDR3 protein: CASEVTSVSYEQYF
clone size: once; D gene: NA; J gene: TRBJ2-3; V gene: TRBV9; CDR3 DNA: TGTGCCAGCAGCGTTACCGGGGAGGCCCATACGCAGTATTTT; CDR3 protein: CASSVTGEAHTQYF
clone size: NA; D gene: NA; J gene: TRBJ1-1; V gene: TRBV7-9; CDR3 DNA: TGTGCCAGCAGCTTAGTAGGGCAGGGTCTTGCTGAAGCTTTCTTT; CDR3 protein: CASSLVGQGLAEAFF
clone size: once; D gene: TRBD1; J gene: TRBJ2-7; V gene: TRBV29-1; CDR3 DNA: TGCAGCGTTTTAGGACAGGGCTCCTACGAGCAGTACTTC; CDR3 protein: CSVLGQGSYEQYF
clone size: NA; D gene: TRBD1; J gene: TRBJ2-7; V gene: TRBV5-5; CDR3 DNA: TGTGCCAGCAGCGCCCGACAGGGCGACGTCTACGAGCAGTACTTC; CDR3 protein: CASSARQGDVYEQYF
clone size: NA; D gene: NA; J gene: TRBJ1-2; V gene: TRBV7-9; CDR3 DNA: TGTGCCAGCCCTCGGAACAGCTATGGCTACACCTTC; CDR3 protein: CASPRNSYGYTF